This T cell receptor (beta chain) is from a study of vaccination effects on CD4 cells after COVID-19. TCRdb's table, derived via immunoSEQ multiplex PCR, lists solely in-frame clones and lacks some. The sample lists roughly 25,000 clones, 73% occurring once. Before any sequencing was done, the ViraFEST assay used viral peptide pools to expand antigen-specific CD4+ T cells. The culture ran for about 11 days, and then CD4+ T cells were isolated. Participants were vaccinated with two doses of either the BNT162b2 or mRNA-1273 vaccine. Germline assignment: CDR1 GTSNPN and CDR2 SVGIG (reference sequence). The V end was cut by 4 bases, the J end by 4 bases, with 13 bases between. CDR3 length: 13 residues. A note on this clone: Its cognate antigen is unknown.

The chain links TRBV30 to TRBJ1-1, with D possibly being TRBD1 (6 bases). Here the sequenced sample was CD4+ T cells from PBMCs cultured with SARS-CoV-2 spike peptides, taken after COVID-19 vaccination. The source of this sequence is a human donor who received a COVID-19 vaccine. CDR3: CAWTGAVSTEAFF. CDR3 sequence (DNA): TGTGCCTGGACAGGGGCGGTGAGCACTGAAGCTTTCTTT.